The sequence of this T cell receptor beta chain was determined in a study of blood T cell repertoires in COVID-19. Background on the study: The United States, Italy and Spain supplied acute and convalescent COVID-19 samples.

Sequencing was performed with immunoSEQ multiplex PCR; in TCRdb, only in-frame clones are kept and a portion is missing. The data show more than 300,000 clones, about 88% seen once. Trimming took off 7 bases at V and 2 bases at J, with 5 bases between the two ends. Looked up from germline, CDR1 is ENHRY and CDR2 is SYGVKD. The CDR3 contains 11 residues. This receptor was taken from a woman younger than 30 who had recovered from COVID-19. The rearrangement uses TRBV10-3 and TRBJ1-2; D is uncertain. The sample was PBMCs or T cells enriched from blood (not recorded which). CDR3 amino acids: CAIKQNYGYTF. The CDR3 nucleotides are TGTGCCATCAAACAGAACTATGGCTACACCTTC.